Below, 13 T cell receptor beta chains from the same sample are listed, as sequenced in a study of cytomegalovirus exposure and HLA in healthy donors. Here immunoSEQ multiplex PCR was the method, and the copy in TCRdb shows in-frame clones only, minus some. The profile shows 130,000 to 150,000 clones, roughly 91% of them singletons. The sample consisted of PBMCs. Receptors originate from a woman between 18 and 29 years old in good health and CMV-seropositive.

The chain links TRBV5-8 to TRBJ2-7; 13 nucleotides agree with TRBD2. V was clipped by 4 bases and J by 0 bases; unmatched bases: 7. Germline CDR1 SGHTS, CDR2 YDEGEE. The CDR3 consists of 17 residues. Here the CDR3 reads CASSRGLAGTRSYEQYF. Here the CDR3 DNA reads TGTGCCAGCAGCCGGGGACTAGCGGGGACCCGCTCCTACGAGCAGTACTTC.

V and J are TRBV7-3 and TRBJ2-7, with 11 bases that match TRBD2. V was pared by 5 bases and J by 6 bases, with 3 bases of the junction left unmatched. Germline CDR1 SGHTA, CDR2 FQGTGA. The CDR3 totals 13 residues. CDR3 nucleotide sequence: TGTGCCAGCAGCGTTAGCGGGAGGGGCGAGCAGTACTTC. Its protein product is CASSVSGRGEQYF.

Points on this clone: This sample includes further DNA sequences coding for the same CDR3. Here the CDR3 reads CASSSSGDYGYTF. In DNA form, the CDR3 reads TGTGCCAGCAGCTCCAGTGGAGACTATGGCTACACCTTC. The chain couples TRBV11-3 to TRBJ1-2; D gene ambiguous. Between the trimmed V and J ends, which lost 4 bases and 3 bases, there was a span of 9 bases. Germline lookup yields CDR1 SGHNT and CDR2 YENEEA. This CDR3 is built from 13 residues.

The chain is built from TRBV5-1 and TRBJ2-7; 8 bases are shared with TRBD1. CDR1 and CDR2 (germline): SGHRS, YFSETQ. The junction had 18 bases not matched to a gene; V was cut back by 4 bases and J by 6 bases. CDR3 length equals 17 residues. DNA of the CDR3: TGCGCCAGCAGCCCTCTAGGCCCCCTGGGACAGGTGGGCGAGCAGTACTTC. This sequence encodes CASSPLGPLGQVGEQYF.

This clone was seen only once. J is TRBJ1-2 and V is TRBV28, with D possibly TRBD1 on 5 matching bases. This CDR3 comprises 16 residues. Per germline, CDR1 MDHEN and CDR2 SYDVKM. V shed 2 bases and J shed 0 bases, with 13 bases lying between them. The DNA for the CDR3 is TGTGCCAGCAGTTTAATAGGGGCCACCTCTAACTATGGCTACACCTTC. This gives the protein CASSLIGATSNYGYTF.

This chain links TRBV2 with TRBJ2-7, with TRBD1 identical over 7 bases. Looked up from germline, CDR1 is SNHLY and CDR2 is FYNNEI. The length of the CDR3 is 13 residues. Losses at the gene ends were 4 bases for V and 3 bases for J; bases not matched to a gene: 3. The CDR3 sequence is CASSGDSFYEQYF. CDR3 bases: TGTGCCAGCAGTGGGGACAGCTTCTACGAGCAGTACTTC.

The V and J genes are TRBV5-1 and TRBJ2-2; D is unresolved. CDR1 SGHRS and CDR2 YFSETQ come from the germline V gene. This CDR3 is 14 amino acids long. V was cut by 0 bases and J by 1 base, with 4 bases left in between. The CDR3 protein is CASSLARNTGELFF. In nucleotides, the CDR3 is TGCGCCAGCAGCTTGGCCCGGAACACCGGGGAGCTGTTTTTT.

CDR3 protein: CASSPAGQFSGNTIYF. In DNA form, the CDR3 reads TGTGCCAGCTCACCGGCGGGCCAATTCTCTGGAAACACCATATATTTT. The chain recombines TRBV18 with TRBJ1-3; D is undetermined. The ends were cut back, 3 bases at V and 0 bases at J, with 12 bases in the middle. CDR1 and CDR2 from the germline V gene are KGHSH and LQKENI. This CDR3 is 16 amino acids long.

This clone appeared once. The CDR3 is CASSVEAGEFYEQYF. CDR3 DNA: TGTGCCAGCAGCGTTGAGGCGGGTGAGTTCTACGAGCAGTACTTC. J is TRBJ2-7 and V is TRBV9; a weak D match, TRBD2 (5 bases). V was clipped by 2 bases and J by 3 bases, with 15 bases between them. From germline, CDR1 is SGDLS and CDR2 YYNGEE. CDR3 length equals 15 residues.

V gene TRBV29-1 combines with J gene TRBJ2-7, with TRBD1 matching over 9 bases. The V and J ends lost 5 bases and 5 bases, in that order; junction bases with no gene match: 10. Germline V gene lookup returns CDR1 SQVTM and CDR2 ANQGSEA. The CDR3 spans 14 residues. In DNA, the CDR3 is TGCAGCGTTATCCGGGACAGGGCGTCCCACGAGCAGTACTTC. It yields the protein CSVIRDRASHEQYF.

This clone came up once. The chain carries TRBV5-1 and TRBJ2-7; TRBD2 matches 14 bases. Trimming at V came to 3 bases and at J to 2 bases, leaving 13 bases not matched to a gene. CDR1 SGHRS and CDR2 YFSETQ come from the germline V gene. This CDR3 comprises 19 residues. The CDR3 sequence: CASSWGLAGEGLSPYEQYF. CDR3 bases: TGCGCCAGCAGCTGGGGACTAGCGGGAGAAGGTCTTAGTCCCTACGAGCAGTACTTC.

This rearrangement joins TRBV6-5 to TRBJ2-2; D is undetermined. This CDR3 is built from 15 residues. Germline assignment: CDR1 MNHEY and CDR2 SVGAGI. V was clipped by 2 bases and J by 4 bases, with 11 bases between them. CDR3 nucleotides: TGTGCCAGCAGTTACAATGGGCCCGGCACCGGGGAGCTGTTTTTT. It yields the protein CASSYNGPGTGELFF.

The CDR3 is CASTRTVNQPQHF. Written as DNA, the CDR3 is TGTGCCAGCACCCGGACAGTCAATCAGCCCCAGCATTTT. V and J are TRBV6-1 and TRBJ1-5; a possible D gene is TRBD1 (6 bases). V shed 7 bases and J shed 3 bases, with 10 bases lying between them. Per germline, CDR1 MNHNS and CDR2 SASEGT. This CDR3 is built from 13 residues.